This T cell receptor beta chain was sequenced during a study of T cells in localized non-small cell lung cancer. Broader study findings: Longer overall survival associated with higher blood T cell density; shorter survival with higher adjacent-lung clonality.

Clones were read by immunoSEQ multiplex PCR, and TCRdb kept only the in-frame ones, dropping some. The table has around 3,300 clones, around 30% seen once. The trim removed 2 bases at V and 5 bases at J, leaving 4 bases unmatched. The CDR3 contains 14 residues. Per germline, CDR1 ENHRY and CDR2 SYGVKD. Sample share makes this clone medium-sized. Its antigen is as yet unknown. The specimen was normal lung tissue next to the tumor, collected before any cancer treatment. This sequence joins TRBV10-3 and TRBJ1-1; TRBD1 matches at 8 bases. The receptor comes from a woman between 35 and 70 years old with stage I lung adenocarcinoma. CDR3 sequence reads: CAISEPGGETEAFF. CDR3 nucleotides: TGTGCCATCAGTGAGCCAGGGGGCGAAACTGAAGCTTTCTTT.